This entry lists 32 T cell receptor beta chains sequenced from one sample in a study of T-cell memory formation after mild COVID-19. Using its own MiXCR run on the 5' RACE reads, TCRdb lists one record per CDR3 protein. Here the sample spans roughly 340,000 distinct CDR3 sequences, around 15% being singletons. The material sequenced was PBMCs or a T cell subset sorted from them (not recorded which). The receptors derive from a young man who had mild COVID-19 (a few samples of this study predate the infection). Cell type and time point are not known.

This clonotype was observed a handful of times. The genes are TRBV9 and TRBJ2-2; 8 nucleotides line up with TRBD2. The V segment lost 0 bases and the J segment 6 bases; nucleotides outside the gene matches: 7. The CDR3 is 16 amino acids. The germline V gene encodes CDR1 SGDLS and CDR2 YYNGEE. As DNA, the CDR3 is TGTGCCAGCAGCGTAGTCGGTCTAGCGGGCGCCGGGGAGCTGTTTTTT. It is translated as CASSVVGLAGAGELFF.

This clonotype appeared a few times. CDR3 bases: TGCGCCAGCAGCCAAGATCCATCTGGATATAGGAACTATGGCTACACCTTC. The encoded protein is CASSQDPSGYRNYGYTF. The V and J genes are TRBV4-3 and TRBJ1-2; D gene unclear. The CDR3 has 17 residues. V lost 0 bases and J 2 bases, leaving 16 bases between the germline ends. Germline V gives CDR1 LGHNA, CDR2 YSLEER.

This clonotype turned up a few times. The V gene is TRBV20-1, the J gene TRBJ1-1; TRBD1 matches 7 bases. The CDR3 extends over 11 amino acids. Per the germline V gene, CDR1 is DFQATT and CDR2 is SNEGSKA (reference sequence). V lost 3 bases and J lost 8; bases outside the gene matches: 3. DNA of the CDR3: TGCAGTGCTAGCAGGACAGGAGAAGCTTTCTTT. It codes for CSASRTGEAFF.

The sample holds many counts of this clonotype. V and J are TRBV7-8 and TRBJ1-5; D is possibly TRBD1 (6 bases). The V and J ends lost 2 bases and 3 bases respectively, with 11 bases between them. The CDR3 length is 15 residues. Per germline, CDR1 SGHVS and CDR2 FQNEAQ. The CDR3 loop reads CASSLMWGANQPQHF. For the CDR3, the DNA is TGTGCCAGCAGCTTAATGTGGGGGGCCAATCAGCCCCAGCATTTT.

The V and J genes are TRBV6-4 and TRBJ2-7; D remains unclear. V gave up 8 bases and J gave up 4 bases, with 6 bases separating them. CDR1 and CDR2 from the germline V gene are MRHNA and SNTAGT. The CDR3 runs to 10 residues. CDR3 in amino acids: CASAKYEQYV. CDR3 nucleotide sequence: TGTGCCAGCGCGAAGTACGAGCAGTACGTC.

The chain uses TRBV4-3 and TRBJ2-1, with 7 bases fitting TRBD1. The CDR3 totals 15 residues. J lost 4 bases, V lost 6 bases, and 9 bases had no gene match. Germline V gene sequence: CDR1 LGHNA, CDR2 YSLEER. The CDR3 sequence is CASSPGTAPYNEQFF. The CDR3 DNA is TGCGCCAGCAGTCCGGGGACAGCCCCTTACAATGAGCAGTTCTTC.

In its sample, this clonotype was seen many times. The rearrangement joins TRBV29-1 to TRBJ2-1, with 9 bases lining up with TRBD1. The CDR3 covers 16 residues. The V gene's germline CDR1 is SQVTM and CDR2 ANQGSEA. Trimming cost V 1 base and J 8 bases; bases outside gene matches: 12. The CDR3 here is CSVEVIGQGPNDEQFF. The CDR3 DNA follows: TGCAGCGTTGAAGTGATTGGACAGGGGCCAAATGATGAGCAGTTCTTC.

This clonotype showed up just a few times. V usage is TRBV6-5 and J usage is TRBJ2-7; 7 bases match TRBD1. CDR1 and CDR2 from the germline V gene are MNHEY and SVGAGI. This CDR3 region has 15 residues. Germline trimming cut 6 bases from V and 3 bases from J; bases unmatched to any gene: 11. The CDR3, as DNA: TGTGCCAGCAGCCCGACAGGGTTTAATAACTACGAGCAGTACGTC. Protein product: CASSPTGFNNYEQYV.

This clonotype was detected only a few times. The chain couples TRBV5-5 to TRBJ1-1; D is perhaps TRBD1 (6 bases). This CDR3 region has 17 residues. Trimming removed 4 bases at V and 1 base at J, with 20 bases between. Germline values: CDR1 SGHKS, CDR2 YYEKEE (reference sequence). The CDR3 sequence: CASSRQATGRENTEAFF. CDR3 DNA: TGTGCCAGCAGCCGGCAAGCCACAGGGCGAGAGAACACTGAAGCTTTCTTT.

This chain links TRBV4-1 with TRBJ1-5; D gene uncertain. Per germline, CDR1 MGHRA and CDR2 YSYEKL. Trimming took off 2 bases at V and 0 bases at J, with 14 bases between the two ends. There are 17 residues in the CDR3. CDR3: CASSQRPRSYSNQPQHF. Here the CDR3 DNA reads TGCGCCAGCAGCCAACGTCCCAGGTCTTATAGCAATCAGCCCCAGCATTTT.

Turning to this clonotype: The junction and the germline gene differ at one end; a read error may be behind it. The V and J genes are TRBV28 and TRBJ2-5, with D perhaps being TRBD1 or TRBD2 (5 bases each). The germline CDR1 and CDR2 sequences are MDHEN and SYDVKM. The length of the CDR3 is 17 residues. Here the CDR3 reads CASSSIGDAKYHETQYF. CDR3 bases: TGTGCCAGCAGTTCCATCGGGGACGCCAAGTACCACGAGACCCAGTACTTC.

This clonotype turned up a few times. The rearrangement uses TRBV19 and TRBJ2-2; D is perhaps TRBD2 (7 bases). Trimming cost V 7 bases and J 5 bases, with 8 bases left between them. Germline V gives CDR1 LNHDA, CDR2 SQIVND (reference sequence). The CDR3 covers 12 residues. The CDR3 spells CASKGGTGELFF. For the CDR3, the DNA is TGTGCCAGTAAGGGGGGGACCGGGGAGCTGTTTTTT.

The V call is TRBV28, the J call TRBJ2-7; D possibly corresponds to TRBD2 (5 bases). This CDR3 spans 14 amino acids. In germline, CDR1 is MDHEN, CDR2 SYDVKM. V lost 2 bases to trimming and J lost 2 bases, with 10 bases between them. This CDR3 is CASSLGLRAYEQYV. The CDR3 DNA follows: TGTGCCAGCAGTTTAGGACTGCGCGCCTACGAGCAGTACGTC.

The CDR3 DNA sequence: TGTGCCAGCAGCTTGATTGAGAGGTCTGGGCTAGAGACCCAGTACTTC. Protein sequence: CASSLIERSGLETQYF. The V call is TRBV5-6, the J call TRBJ2-5; D unresolved. The CDR3 is 16 amino acids. Trimming pared 1 base from V and 4 bases from J, leaving 17 bases between. Germline V gene lookup returns CDR1 SGHDT and CDR2 YYEEEE.

In this sample, this clonotype turned up a few times. CDR3 bases: TGTGCCAGCAGCGGGCGAGGGGATAATTCACCCCTCCACTTT. Its translation is CASSGRGDNSPLHF. This sequence joins TRBV6-5 and TRBJ1-6, with TRBD1 as a possible D gene (5 bases). V gave up 6 bases and J gave up 5 bases, with 11 bases separating them. The length of the CDR3 is 14 residues. The germline V gene has CDR1 MNHEY and CDR2 SVGAGI.

V is TRBV7-3 and J is TRBJ2-5; 7 nucleotides match TRBD1. The V and J ends lost 6 bases and 9 bases, in that order; junction bases with no gene match: 16. Germline V gives CDR1 SGHTA, CDR2 FQGTGA. This CDR3 has 15 residues. The CDR3 DNA reads TGTGCCAGCAGTCCTTTTACAGGGGTGGAGGAGTCCCAGTACTTC. It translates to CASSPFTGVEESQYF.

This clonotype was counted between two and nine times. The rearrangement uses TRBV20-1 and TRBJ2-1; possibly TRBD1 for D (6 bases). V gave up 5 bases and J gave up 0 bases, with 11 bases separating them. The CDR3 spans 14 residues. Looked up from germline, CDR1 is DFQATT and CDR2 is SNEGSKA (reference sequence). DNA of the CDR3: TGCAGTGCTTCCCGGGACAACTCCTACAATGAGCAGTTCTTC. Amino acids: CSASRDNSYNEQFF.

This clonotype was recorded many times. The chain joins TRBV20-1 to TRBJ2-1; 8 nucleotides line up with TRBD2. With 4 bases clipped from V and 2 bases from J, the junction kept 4 bases outside the gene matches. The CDR3 covers 14 residues. The germline gives CDR1 DFQATT, CDR2 SNEGSKA (reference sequence). DNA of the CDR3: TGCAGTGCTAAATCGGGGGGGCCCTACAATGAGCAGTTCTTC. This encodes CSAKSGGPYNEQFF.

The CDR3 loop is CASSEYGGQNSPLHF. The CDR3 region has the DNA TGTGCCAGCAGTGAATATGGCGGGCAGAATTCACCCCTCCACTTT. This chain joins TRBV2 and TRBJ1-6; D remains ambiguous. The germline V and J ends were trimmed by 2 bases and 7 bases, with 12 bases remaining between them. Germline loops: CDR1 SNHLY, CDR2 FYNNEI. The CDR3 length is 15 residues. Supplemented by reference TRBV2 and TRBJ1-6, the full variable domain reads EPEVTQTPSHQVTQMGQEVILRCVPISNHLYFYWYRQILGQKVEFLVSFYNNEISEKSEIFDDQFSVERPDGSNFTLKIRSTKLEDSAMYFCASSEYGGQNSPLHFGNGTRLTVT.

V usage is TRBV6-6 and J usage is TRBJ1-3; D perhaps matches TRBD1 (5 bases). This CDR3 contains 17 residues. V shed 2 bases and J shed 0 bases, with 14 bases lying between them. CDR1 and CDR2 (germline): MNHNY, SVGAGI (reference sequence). The CDR3 sequence: CASSYRQYGTSGNTIYF. CDR3 DNA: TGTGCCAGCAGTTACCGACAGTATGGCACCTCTGGAAACACCATATATTTT.

This clonotype was counted ten times or more. The chain couples TRBV20-1 to TRBJ2-7, with 8 bases that match TRBD2. This CDR3 has 14 residues. The germline V gene encodes CDR1 DFQATT and CDR2 SNEGSKA (reference sequence). Losses at the gene ends were 6 bases for V and 2 bases for J; bases not matched to a gene: 9. The CDR3 reads CSALSGGLTYEQYF. The CDR3, as DNA: TGCAGTGCATTGAGCGGGGGCCTGACCTACGAGCAGTACTTC.

This clonotype turned up a few times. The genes are TRBV7-9 and TRBJ1-1, with D possibly TRBD1 on 5 matching bases. This CDR3 comprises 11 residues. In germline, CDR1 is SEHNR, CDR2 FQNEAQ (reference sequence). The V and J ends lost 6 bases and 8 bases respectively, with 10 bases between them. This CDR3 reads CASSSGQEAFF. The DNA of the CDR3 is TGTGCCAGCAGTTCCGGACAAGAAGCTTTCTTT.

This chain uses TRBV20-1 with TRBJ2-1, with TRBD2 as a possible D gene (5 bases). Trimming took off 0 bases at V and 12 bases at J, with 24 bases between the two ends. Germline loops: CDR1 DFQATT, CDR2 SNEGSKA (reference sequence). There are 16 residues in the CDR3. CDR3 DNA sequence: TGCAGTGCTAGAGACAAACTAGGCCCCGCTAGGAGGCGGCAGTTCTTC. Amino acid sequence: CSARDKLGPARRRQFF.

The V gene is TRBV20-1, the J gene TRBJ1-2, with 7 nucleotides matching TRBD1. The length of the CDR3 is 15 residues. CDR1 and CDR2 (germline): DFQATT, SNEGSKA (reference sequence). V shed 0 bases and J 4 bases; nucleotides not matched to a gene: 8. The CDR3 nucleotides read TGCAGTGCTAGAGATCGGTCAGGACAGGCCTATGGCTACACCTTC. This encodes CSARDRSGQAYGYTF.

This clonotype was picked up a small number of times. This chain uses TRBV6-5 with TRBJ2-2; D is possibly TRBD1 or TRBD2 (6 bases each). Deletions cut 7 bases from V and 2 bases from J, with 14 bases between. The CDR3 is made up of 15 amino acids. Germline CDR1 reads MNHEY; CDR2 reads SVGAGI. The CDR3 nucleotides read TGTGCCAGCACCCCGTGGGGGGCTAACACCGGGGAGCTGTTTTTT. Translation gives CASTPWGANTGELFF.

This clonotype was observed many times. V and J are TRBV6-1 and TRBJ2-5, with TRBD2 matching over 9 bases. The CDR3 contains 14 residues. Per germline, CDR1 MNHNS and CDR2 SASEGT. With V trimmed by 5 bases and J by 5 bases, 6 bases remained unmatched. The CDR3 DNA follows: TGTGCCAGCAGTTTCGGCGGGGGGGCTGAGACCCAGTACTTC. Its translation is CASSFGGGAETQYF.

Only a few counts were recorded for this clonotype. This chain connects TRBV29-1 to TRBJ2-3; 8 bases align to TRBD2. Germline V gene sequence: CDR1 SQVTM, CDR2 ANQGSEA. V lost 4 bases, J lost 3 bases, and 6 bases stayed unmatched. The CDR3 has 14 residues. CDR3: CSVAGLAVTDTQYF. DNA for the CDR3: TGCAGCGTTGCTGGACTAGCAGTTACAGATACGCAGTATTTT.

This clonotype was seen a few times. The chain recombines TRBV10-3 with TRBJ2-7; 7 bases match TRBD2. J gave up 1 base and V 10 bases, and 7 bases lay outside the gene matches. CDR1 is ENHRY, CDR2 SYGVKD, per germline. The CDR3 has 13 amino acids. The DNA of the CDR3 is TGTGCCACCATAAGGGAGGGGTCCTACGAGCAGTACTTC. Its translation is CATIREGSYEQYF.

This clonotype was picked up many times. This rearrangement joins TRBV25-1 to TRBJ2-5; D gene ambiguous. Trimming left V 1 base short and J 5 bases short, with 14 bases between. The germline CDR1 and CDR2 sequences are MGHDK and SYGVNS. This CDR3 is built from 15 residues. DNA for the CDR3: TGTGCCAGCAGTGAATCCGGGCGGATGGGGGAGACCCAGTACTTC. Residues: CASSESGRMGETQYF. The entire variable domain, with the rest obtained from reference TRBV25-1 and TRBJ2-5, is as follows: EADIYQTPRYLVIGTGKKITLECSQTMGHDKMYWYQQDPGMELHLIHYSYGVNSTEKGDLSSESTVSRIRTEHFPLTLESARPSHTSQYLCASSESGRMGETQYFGPGTRLLVL.

Only a few counts were recorded for this clonotype. The chain joins TRBV7-2 to TRBJ2-1; maybe TRBD1 (5 bases). This CDR3 is built from 14 residues. Trimming left V 3 bases short and J 5 bases short, with 11 bases between. Germline CDR1 and CDR2: SGHTA and FQGNSA. CDR3 nucleotides: TGTGCCAGCAGCTTCTCAGGGATGCACAATGAGCAGTTCTTC. Its translation: CASSFSGMHNEQFF.

This clonotype was counted between two and nine times. This chain uses TRBV7-9 with TRBJ2-4, with no clear D. The V end lost 4 bases, the J end lost 1 base, and 8 bases lay between the germline ends. CDR3 size: 14 residues. Germline loops: CDR1 SEHNR, CDR2 FQNEAQ (reference sequence). The CDR3 coding sequence is TGTGCCAGCAGCTCCCTCGGGGCCAAAAACATTCAGTACTTC. Amino acid sequence: CASSSLGAKNIQYF.

Concerning this clonotype itself: The junction shows a germline mismatch at one end, possibly a read error. This chain links TRBV7-7 with TRBJ2-5, with a tentative D call TRBD1 (5 bases). CDR3 length equals 14 residues. Germline CDR1 reads SSHAT; CDR2 reads FNYEAQ (reference sequence). The CDR3 sequence: CASSLNGREETQYF. In DNA, the CDR3 is TGTGCTAGCAGCTTAAATGGCAGGGAAGAGACCCAGTACTTC.